Listed below are T cell receptor beta chains from one sample, sequenced in a study of cytomegalovirus exposure and HLA in healthy donors. Data came from immunoSEQ multiplex PCR; TCRdb stores just in-frame clones and leaves some out. Of about 170,000 clones in the sample, over 65% were seen once. The sequenced sample consisted of PBMCs. Receptors were obtained from a female donor in good health and CMV-seronegative. Both conserved end residues are part of each CDR3. D genes are given only for firm matches. Expanded clones are given a class, and other clones once, few, many or no size at all.

V,D,size,J,CDR3,DNA
TRBV18,NA,NA,TRBJ1-2,CASSPFEERVGYTF,TGTGCCAGCTCACCTTTCGAGGAGCGTGTTGGCTACACCTTC
TRBV28,TRBD1,NA,TRBJ1-4,CASSTQGVGGEKLFF,TGTGCCAGCAGTACACAGGGGGTCGGGGGTGAAAAACTGTTTTTT
TRBV9,TRBD2,NA,TRBJ2-5,CASSVRLGLAGGTQETQYF,TGTGCCAGCAGCGTACGGTTGGGACTAGCGGGGGGGACCCAAGAGACCCAGTACTTC
TRBV19,TRBD1,NA,TRBJ1-2,CATGDREGNGYTF,TGTGCCACCGGGGACAGGGAGGGGAATGGCTACACCTTC
TRBV5-6,NA,NA,TRBJ1-2,CASSRDSTSGYTF,TGTGCCAGCAGTCGTGACAGTACCTCCGGCTACACCTTC
TRBV27,NA,NA,TRBJ2-1,CASSSPPNEQFF,TGTGCCAGCAGTTCCCCCCCGAATGAGCAGTTCTTC
TRBV2,NA,NA,TRBJ2-5,CASSENQGYQETQYF,TGTGCCAGCAGTGAAAATCAGGGGTACCAAGAGACCCAGTACTTC
TRBV5-1,TRBD1,NA,TRBJ2-7,CASSSGTGGLYEQYF,TGCGCCAGCAGCTCGGGGACAGGGGGCCTCTACGAGCAGTACTTC
TRBV18,TRBD2,NA,TRBJ2-7,CASSPRRTSGVYEQYF,TGTGCCAGCTCACCGCGGCGGACTAGCGGCGTATACGAGCAGTACTTC
TRBV9,TRBD2,NA,TRBJ2-5,CASSAGSGGKETQYF,TGTGCCAGCAGCGCCGGTAGCGGGGGGAAAGAGACCCAGTACTTC
TRBV5-1,TRBD1,NA,TRBJ2-7,CASSLGATGGHEQYF,TGCGCCAGCAGCTTGGGAGCGACAGGGGGGCACGAGCAGTACTTC
TRBV7-2,TRBD1,NA,TRBJ1-5,CASSLGGGLDQPQHF,TGTGCCAGCAGCTTAGGAGGGGGCCTTGATCAGCCCCAGCATTTT
TRBV7-9,NA,NA,TRBJ1-1,CASSPLTEEAFF,TGTGCCAGCAGCCCACTGACAGAAGAAGCTTTCTTT
TRBV5-8,NA,NA,TRBJ2-7,CASRASATYEQYF,TGTGCCAGCCGGGCTAGCGCGACCTACGAGCAGTACTTC
TRBV7-8,TRBD1,few,TRBJ2-2,CASRLTRDRGRANTGELFF,TGTGCCAGCAGGTTAACGCGAGACAGGGGTAGAGCGAACACCGGGGAGCTGTTTTTT
TRBV25-1,TRBD1,NA,TRBJ1-6,CASSATLQGANSPLHF,TGTGCCAGCAGTGCAACCCTACAGGGGGCAAACTCACCCCTCCACTTT
TRBV6-5,TRBD1,NA,TRBJ2-4,CASSYSMGQGKNIQYF,TGTGCCAGCAGTTACTCGATGGGACAGGGCAAAAACATTCAGTACTTC
TRBV7-2,TRBD1,NA,TRBJ1-2,CASSSYRGLREGYTF,TGTGCCAGCAGCTCCTACAGGGGCCTTAGGGAGGGCTACACCTTC
TRBV12-5,TRBD2,NA,TRBJ2-3,CASGSRVGLAGEKGGTDTQYF,TGTGCTAGTGGTTCCCGAGTGGGACTAGCGGGGGAAAAAGGAGGAACAGATACGCAGTATTTT
TRBV18,TRBD1,NA,TRBJ2-5,CASSPFSQGYQETQYF,TGTGCCAGCTCACCATTTTCACAGGGGTACCAAGAGACCCAGTACTTC
TRBV29-1,NA,few,TRBJ2-1,CSVASLGVAGYNEQFF,TGCAGCGTTGCAAGTTTGGGGGTGGCGGGGTACAATGAGCAGTTCTTC
TRBV5-1,TRBD1,NA,TRBJ1-2,CASSVGTELNPYTF,TGCGCCAGCAGCGTCGGGACAGAACTAAACCCCTACACCTTC
TRBV28,NA,NA,TRBJ2-3,CASRLEGTTDTQYF,TGTGCCAGCAGGCTGGAGGGAACCACAGATACGCAGTATTTT
TRBV7-9,TRBD2,NA,TRBJ2-3,CASSATLAVITDTQYF,TGTGCCAGCAGCGCGACACTAGCGGTTATCACAGATACGCAGTATTTT
TRBV7-2,NA,few,TRBJ1-5,CASSLAAGTHQPQHF,TGTGCCAGCAGCTTAGCCGCGGGGACCCATCAGCCCCAGCATTTT
TRBV7-9,TRBD2,NA,TRBJ2-1,CASSPPGRTYNEQFF,TGTGCCAGCAGCCCCCCCGGGAGGACCTACAATGAGCAGTTCTTC
TRBV9,TRBD1,NA,TRBJ1-2,CASSVETGDYGYTF,TGTGCCAGCAGCGTAGAGACAGGGGACTATGGCTACACCTTC
TRBV5-5,TRBD2,NA,TRBJ2-1,CASSTDGLGGFYNEQFF,TGTGCCAGCAGCACAGATGGCTTGGGAGGGTTCTACAATGAGCAGTTCTTC
TRBV29-1,TRBD1,NA,TRBJ2-7,CSVGGTGYEQYF,TGCAGCGTTGGGGGGACAGGCTACGAGCAGTACTTC
TRBV25-1,TRBD2,NA,TRBJ2-7,CASTRSGTSFEQYF,TGTGCCAGCACCAGATCCGGGACTAGCTTTGAGCAGTACTTC
TRBV10-3,NA,NA,TRBJ1-2,CAIRPGLTDTTIGYTF,TGTGCCATCAGACCCGGCCTGACAGATACAACTATCGGCTACACCTTC
TRBV28,TRBD2,NA,TRBJ2-1,CASSPALAGGENYNEQFF,TGTGCCAGCAGCCCTGCACTAGCGGGAGGTGAAAACTACAATGAGCAGTTCTTC
TRBV4-3,TRBD2,NA,TRBJ2-1,CASSLATLAGRTNEQFF,TGCGCCAGCAGCCTCGCCACACTAGCGGGAAGGACTAATGAGCAGTTCTTC
TRBV4-1,NA,once,TRBJ2-4,CASSQGAGSYSQYF,TGCGCCAGCAGCCAAGGAGCAGGGTCGTACAGTCAGTACTTC
TRBV6-1,TRBD1,NA,TRBJ2-1,CASRGQGNEQFF,TGTGCCAGCAGAGGACAGGGAAATGAGCAGTTCTTC
TRBV6-5,TRBD2,NA,TRBJ2-3,CASRYLAGASTDTQYF,TGTGCCAGCAGATACTTAGCGGGAGCTAGCACAGATACGCAGTATTTT
TRBV29-1,NA,few,TRBJ1-1,CSTKDSNTEAFF,TGCAGCACCAAAGACAGTAACACTGAAGCTTTCTTT
TRBV7-2,TRBD2,NA,TRBJ2-3,CASSLPGLAGGRGSYTQYF,TGTGCCAGCAGCCTGCCGGGACTAGCGGGGGGCCGTGGCTCTTATACGCAGTATTTT
TRBV10-3,NA,NA,TRBJ2-2,CAISEGRGDGELFF,TGTGCCATCAGTGAGGGAAGGGGCGACGGGGAGCTGTTTTTT
TRBV7-9,NA,NA,TRBJ1-2,CASSPRTGFGSYGYTF,TGTGCCAGCAGCCCCCGGACCGGATTTGGGAGCTATGGCTACACCTTC
TRBV5-8,NA,NA,TRBJ1-1,CASGGYRARVTEAFF,TGTGCCAGCGGTGGCTACAGGGCTCGCGTCACTGAAGCTTTCTTT
TRBV9,NA,NA,TRBJ2-5,CASSVGQGHQETQYF,TGTGCCAGCAGCGTAGGCCAGGGGCACCAAGAGACCCAGTACTTC
TRBV28,NA,NA,TRBJ2-1,CASTTLGGATYNEQFF,TGTGCCAGCACCACTTTGGGGGGGGCAACCTACAATGAGCAGTTCTTC
TRBV5-6,NA,NA,TRBJ2-1,CASSFPGNNEQFF,TGTGCCAGCAGCTTCCCAGGAAACAATGAGCAGTTCTTC